This T cell receptor (beta chain) was sequenced for a study of blood T cell repertoires in COVID-19 (dated by TCRdb to about 2020). Regarding the study in general: Collaborator samples came from the United States, Italy and Spain and covered acute and convalescent phases of COVID-19. The material from the prospective study consisted of cDNA or gDNA derived from T cells, B-cell-depleted T cells, or PBMCs. The dataset comprised deeply sampled blood TCRbeta repertoires from subjects exposed to, actively infected with, or recovered from COVID-19. The repertoires were made available in a free public database intended to serve as a resource for research on the immune response to SARS-CoV-2. Samples were obtained from the ongoing ImmuneRACE study (first 160 participants) and from over a thousand subjects provided by 6 global collaborators. The sample metadata nearly always contained a de-identified subject ID, COVID-19 status, age in years and sex. Where available, HLA class I and class II types were obtained from metadata supplied by the sample provider rather than from assay-based typing.

Points the paper makes about the study in general: How much clinical and demographic metadata was included differed by source and by participant, and the metadata was provided uncurated.

To note about this clone: Its antigen has not been determined. No base quality values were provided; no much bigger clone lies one nucleotide off.

Each collaborating institution followed its own protocols to collect whole blood in K2EDTA tubes. For TCRbeta analysis, collaborators shipped samples in one of three forms: frozen whole blood, isolated PBMCs, or DNA extracted from either of those sample types. There are 14 amino acids in the CDR3, from cysteine to phenylalanine inclusive. Left in the record is the CDR3 DNA by itself, 42 bases read in frame from the first base. The germline V gene specifies KGHDR as CDR1 and SFDVKD as CDR2. V lost 7 bases and J lost 4 bases, and the count of bases not matched to a germline gene is 4. The immunoSEQ Assay, a bias-controlled multiplex PCR, was used to amplify TCRbeta CDR3 regions from genomic DNA. Per the original workflow: Within the assay, amplification of reference gene primers was used to estimate how many nucleated cells each sample contained. To quantify the absolute abundance of each unique TCRbeta CDR3 rearrangement, sequence reads were collapsed and filtered. For each sample, productive Simpson clonality was calculated as the square root of Simpson's diversity index across productive rearrangements. TCRdb provides this immuneACCESS table in a form limited to in-frame rearrangements. Some clones are lacking; in checked studies, under half of them reflect an unresolved V gene, and why the rest are absent is not known. V, J and clone size derive from that table, while D and trimming were established from the DNA sequence. Within this sample are over 150,000 clones, with nearly 80% of them counted one time only. The top ten constitute less than 30% of the sample.

This receptor was taken from a woman in her seventies with acute or convalescent COVID-19. Sequencing used peripheral blood. The rearranged chain carries TRBV24-1 and TRBJ2-3; TRBD2 aligns with 10 central bases. The DNA sequence is given as TGTGCCACCAGGGCTAGCGGGAGTCCAGATACGCAGTATTTT. Its protein reads: CATRASGSPDTQYF.